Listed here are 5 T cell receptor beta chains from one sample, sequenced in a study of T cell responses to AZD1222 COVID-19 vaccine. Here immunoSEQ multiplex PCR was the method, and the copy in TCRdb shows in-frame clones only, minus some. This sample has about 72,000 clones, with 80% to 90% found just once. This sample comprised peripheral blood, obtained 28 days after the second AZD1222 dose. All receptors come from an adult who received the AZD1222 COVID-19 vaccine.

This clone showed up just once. CDR3: CASSSFAVLDEQYF. The CDR3 DNA reads TGTGCCAGCAGTTCTTTTGCGGTACTGGACGAGCAGTACTTC. The chain employs TRBV27 and TRBJ2-7; D is ambiguous. The CDR3 spans 14 residues. Per germline, CDR1 MNHEY and CDR2 SMNVEV (reference sequence). Deletions cut 4 bases from V and 5 bases from J, with 15 bases between.

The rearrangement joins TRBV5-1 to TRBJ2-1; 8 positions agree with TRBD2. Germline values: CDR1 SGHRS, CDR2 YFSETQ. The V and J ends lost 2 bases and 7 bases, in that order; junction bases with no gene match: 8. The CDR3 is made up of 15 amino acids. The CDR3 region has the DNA TGCGCCAGCAGCTTTAACGGGAGGGCCATGAATGAGCAGTTCTTC. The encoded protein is CASSFNGRAMNEQFF.

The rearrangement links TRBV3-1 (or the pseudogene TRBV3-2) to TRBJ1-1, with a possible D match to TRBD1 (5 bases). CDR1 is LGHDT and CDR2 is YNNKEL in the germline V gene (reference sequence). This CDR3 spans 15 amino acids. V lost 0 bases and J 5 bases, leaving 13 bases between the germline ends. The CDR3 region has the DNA TGTGCCAGCAGCCAAGAGGGGGGTGTGCGGACTGAAGCTTTCTTT. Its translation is CASSQEGGVRTEAFF.

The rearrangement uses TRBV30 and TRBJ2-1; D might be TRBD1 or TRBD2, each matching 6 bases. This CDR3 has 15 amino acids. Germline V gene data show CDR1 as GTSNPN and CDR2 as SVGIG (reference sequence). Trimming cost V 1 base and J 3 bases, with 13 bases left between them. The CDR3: CAWSAGGPNYNEQFF. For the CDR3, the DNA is TGTGCCTGGAGTGCTGGGGGGCCGAACTACAATGAGCAGTTCTTC.

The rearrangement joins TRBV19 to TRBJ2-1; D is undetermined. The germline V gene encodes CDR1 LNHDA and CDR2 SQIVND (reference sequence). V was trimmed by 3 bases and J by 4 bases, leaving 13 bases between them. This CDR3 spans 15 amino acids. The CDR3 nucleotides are TGTGCCAGTAGTATTGGGCAGACCTTTTACAATGAGCAGTTCTTC. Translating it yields CASSIGQTFYNEQFF.